This T cell receptor beta chain was recorded in a study of identifying expanded T cells in peripheral blood. The assay was immunoSEQ multiplex PCR, and TCRdb's table has in-frame clones only and misses some. The sample has roughly 90,000 clones, approximately 81% seen once. The CDR3 runs 14 residues. Germline V CDR1 and CDR2: MNHEY, SMNVEV (reference sequence). V lost 5 bases to trimming and J lost 4 bases, with 14 bases between them. The chain has TRBV27 and TRBJ1-1, with D maybe TRBD1 (5 bases). The source material was blood. This receptor was obtained from a person between 18 and 75 years old in good health. CDR3 in amino acids: CASSLRGAATEAFF. In nucleotides, the CDR3 is TGTGCCAGCAGTCTACGAGGGGCAGCCACTGAAGCTTTCTTT.